The 24 T cell receptor beta chains given below trace back to one sample, sequenced in a study of T cell responses to AZD1222 COVID-19 vaccine. Assay: immunoSEQ multiplex PCR; the TCRdb copy retains only in-frame clones and omits some. The sample lists 83,000 or so clones, about 82% occurring once. The sequenced sample was peripheral blood, obtained on day 0 of AZD1222 vaccination. The receptors shown here come from an adult in good health.

This clone was recorded a few times. The rearrangement links TRBV5-6 to TRBJ2-5; 14 bases are a match to TRBD2. Losses at the gene ends were 4 bases for V and 5 bases for J; bases not matched to a gene: 4. CDR1 and CDR2 from the germline V gene are SGHDT and YYEEEE. This CDR3 is built from 15 residues. CDR3 amino acids: CASSRTSGGRETQYF. Written as DNA, the CDR3 is TGTGCCAGCAGCCGGACTAGCGGGGGGCGGGAGACCCAGTACTTC.

This clone is medium-sized by share. The chain is built from TRBV27 and TRBJ1-2; D is perhaps TRBD1 (5 bases). Germline V lookup: CDR1 MNHEY, CDR2 SMNVEV (reference sequence). This CDR3 is 15 amino acids long. The V gene lost 3 bases and the J gene lost 4 bases, with 15 bases spanning the gap. CDR3 in amino acids: CASSFSQGLSYGYTF. The CDR3, as DNA: TGTGCCAGCAGTTTTTCCCAGGGACTCAGCTATGGCTACACCTTC.

The chain is built from TRBV2 and TRBJ2-7; D is uncertain. Germline V CDR1 and CDR2: SNHLY, FYNNEI. CDR3 length equals 14 residues. Trimming removed 8 bases from V and 2 bases from J, with 16 bases in between. The CDR3 is CASSFRGAPYEQYF. DNA for the CDR3: TGTGCCAGCTCTTTTAGAGGAGCCCCCTACGAGCAGTACTTC. Supplemented by reference TRBV2 and TRBJ2-7, the full variable domain reads EPEVTQTPSHQVTQMGQEVILRCVPISNHLYFYWYRQILGQKVEFLVSFYNNEISEKSEIFDDQFSVERPDGSNFTLKIRSTKLEDSAMYFCASSFRGAPYEQYFGPGTRLTVT.

The chain carries TRBV19 and TRBJ1-1, with D possibly being TRBD1 (6 bases). CDR3 size: 13 residues. Germline CDR1 is LNHDA and CDR2 is SQIVND (reference sequence). Trimming took off 5 bases at V and 1 base at J, with 8 bases between the two ends. The DNA of the CDR3 is TGTGCCAGTAGTCTCAGGGGGAACACTGAAGCTTTCTTT. This codes for CASSLRGNTEAFF.

This clone came up once. The chain employs TRBV5-6 and TRBJ1-4; 9 positions match TRBD1. The V and J ends lost 4 bases and 7 bases, in that order; junction bases with no gene match: 14. CDR3 length: 17 amino acids. CDR1 and CDR2 (germline): SGHDT, YYEEEE. DNA of the CDR3: TGTGCCAGCAGCCTTTGGGACAGGGAACTCTGGGGTGAAAAACTGTTTTTT. It is translated as CASSLWDRELWGEKLFF.

The chain recombines TRBV12-5 with TRBJ2-5; D uncertain. Germline V lookup: CDR1 LGHNT, CDR2 FRNRAP. The germline V and J ends were trimmed by 7 bases and 5 bases, with 14 bases remaining between them. The CDR3 sequence is 13 residues long. As DNA, the CDR3 is TGTGCTAGTGACTCCGAGAACGACGAGACCCAGTACTTC. Translated, it gives CASDSENDETQYF. The variable domain in full, completed from reference TRBV12-5 and TRBJ2-5, reads DARVTQTPRHKVTEMGQEVTMRCQPILGHNTVFWYRQTMMQGLELLAYFRNRAPLDDSGMPKDRFSAEMPDATLATLKIQPSEPRDSAVYFCASDSENDETQYFGPGTRLLVL.

CDR3 residues: CASSQEMGTAAQNTGELFF. The CDR3 region has the DNA TGCGCCAGCAGCCAAGAAATGGGGACCGCCGCCCAAAACACCGGGGAGCTGTTTTTT. This chain joins TRBV4-3 and TRBJ2-2; the D gene could be TRBD1 or TRBD2 (5 bases each). This CDR3 is built from 19 residues. Germline V gene data show CDR1 as LGHNA and CDR2 as YSLEER. Trimming cost V 0 bases and J 2 bases, with 19 bases left between them.

The rearrangement joins TRBV7-2 to TRBJ2-7; D is perhaps TRBD2 (6 bases). Germline V gene lookup returns CDR1 SGHTA and CDR2 FQGNSA. V dropped 7 bases and J dropped 0 bases, with 13 bases sitting between them. The CDR3 has 14 residues. The CDR3 DNA is TGTGCCAGCACCTATGGAGGGAGCTCCTACGAGCAGTACTTC. It is translated as CASTYGGSSYEQYF.

The V call is TRBV6-5, the J call TRBJ2-3, with TRBD1 matching 9 bases. The V gene end was trimmed by 5 bases and the J gene end by 3 bases; junction bases not matched to a gene: 3. The germline V gene encodes CDR1 MNHEY and CDR2 SVGAGI. The length of the CDR3 is 14 residues. The CDR3: CASSTGGTTDTQYF. CDR3 nucleotide sequence: TGTGCCAGCAGTACAGGGGGCACGACAGATACGCAGTATTTT.

The J gene is TRBJ2-3, the V gene TRBV7-8; TRBD1 might be the D (6 bases). This CDR3 region has 14 residues. V was pared by 8 bases and J by 0 bases, with 12 bases between. Germline loops: CDR1 SGHVS, CDR2 FQNEAQ. CDR3 amino acids: CASSTGPSTDTQYF. DNA for the CDR3: TGTGCCAGCTCAACAGGGCCAAGCACAGATACGCAGTATTTT.

The genes are TRBV30 and TRBJ2-1; 10 bases fit TRBD1. CDR3 length: 18 amino acids. Looked up from germline, CDR1 is GTSNPN and CDR2 is SVGIG (reference sequence). Losses at the gene ends were 0 bases for V and 2 bases for J; bases not matched to a gene: 10. Here the CDR3 reads CAWSVPGAGTGAYNEQFF. For the CDR3, the DNA is TGTGCCTGGAGTGTACCGGGGGCCGGGACAGGGGCCTACAATGAGCAGTTCTTC.

The V gene is TRBV27, the J gene TRBJ2-6, with 8 bases aligning to TRBD1. This CDR3 spans 18 amino acids. V was pared by 3 bases and J by 2 bases, with 9 bases of the junction left unmatched. Looked up from germline, CDR1 is MNHEY and CDR2 is SMNVEV (reference sequence). The CDR3 loop reads CASSLAPGRGPGANVLTF. CDR3 in DNA: TGTGCCAGCAGTTTGGCCCCTGGCAGGGGGCCTGGGGCCAACGTCCTGACTTTC.

This clone was seen just once. The J gene is TRBJ1-4, the V gene TRBV18, with D unresolved. Trimming removed 3 bases at V and 3 bases at J, with 5 bases between. The length of the CDR3 is 13 residues. Germline V gene data show CDR1 as KGHSH and CDR2 as LQKENI. For the CDR3, the DNA is TGTGCCAGCTCACCCCCGTCTAATGAAAAACTGTTTTTT. This translates into CASSPPSNEKLFF.

CDR3 region: CASSLRNTGELFF. The CDR3 bases are TGTGCCAGCAGCTTGAGGAACACCGGGGAGCTGTTTTTT. The chain has TRBV7-9 and TRBJ2-2; D is ambiguous. The CDR3 is made up of 13 amino acids. V was trimmed by 3 bases and J by 1 base, leaving 3 bases between them. Germline V gives CDR1 SEHNR, CDR2 FQNEAQ (reference sequence).

The V gene is TRBV7-3, the J gene TRBJ2-6; D gene ambiguous. The CDR3 is 14 residues long. The germline CDR1 and CDR2 sequences are SGHTA and FQGTGA. V gave up 0 bases and J gave up 2 bases, with 2 bases separating them. In DNA form, the CDR3 reads TGTGCCAGCAGCTTAACTCCTGGGGCCAACGTCCTGACTTTC. Translated, it gives CASSLTPGANVLTF.

The gene calls are TRBV20-1 and TRBJ1-1, with 9 positions matching TRBD1. The CDR3 length is 16 residues. J gave up 4 bases and V 3 bases, and 12 bases lay outside the gene matches. Germline V gene data show CDR1 as DFQATT and CDR2 as SNEGSKA (reference sequence). The CDR3 DNA reads TGCAGTGCTAGTTCTTGGGGGACAGGGTTAGGCACTGAAGCTTTCTTT. It specifies CSASSWGTGLGTEAFF.

This chain uses TRBV19 with TRBJ2-7; no reliable D call. Germline CDR1 LNHDA, CDR2 SQIVND (reference sequence). Trimming took 3 bases from V and 1 from J, leaving 10 bases between them. The CDR3 spans 14 residues. The CDR3 DNA is TGTGCCAGTAGTATCCAGTCCGCTTCCTACGAGCAGTACTTC. Residues: CASSIQSASYEQYF.

The genes are TRBV4-3 and TRBJ2-3; tentatively, D is TRBD2 (5 bases). The CDR3 runs to 15 residues. Trimming took 4 bases from V and 3 from J, leaving 14 bases between them. Germline values: CDR1 LGHNA, CDR2 YSLEER. DNA for the CDR3: TGCGCCAGCAGCCTAGGACTCCTTTTAACAGATACGCAGTATTTT. It encodes CASSLGLLLTDTQYF.

V usage is TRBV11-3 and J usage is TRBJ2-1, with 7 positions matching TRBD2. V lost 5 bases to trimming and J lost 3 bases; unmatched junction nucleotides: 10. CDR1 and CDR2 (germline): SGHNT, YENEEA. This CDR3 contains 16 residues. CDR3: CASSGGGGSYYNEQFF. The DNA for the CDR3 is TGTGCCAGCAGCGGGGGTGGCGGGAGTTACTACAATGAGCAGTTCTTC.

The gene calls are TRBV2 and TRBJ2-1; 12 bases line up with TRBD2. CDR3 length equals 15 residues. V gave up 5 bases and J gave up 5 bases; unmatched junction bases: 4. Germline CDR1 reads SNHLY; CDR2 reads FYNNEI. CDR3 sequence reads: CASSTGLAGNNEQFF. In DNA, the CDR3 is TGTGCCAGCAGTACCGGACTAGCGGGAAACAATGAGCAGTTCTTC.

The rearrangement links TRBV3-1 (or the pseudogene TRBV3-2) to TRBJ2-7; no clear D gene. The V end was cut by 2 bases, the J end by 2 bases, with 13 bases between. Germline CDR1 is LGHDT and CDR2 is YNNKEL (reference sequence). This CDR3 has 15 amino acids. CDR3 sequence (DNA): TGTGCCAGCAGCCAAAGTGTAGGGTCTCCCTACGAGCAGTACTTC. Translating it yields CASSQSVGSPYEQYF.

The chain recombines TRBV7-9 with TRBJ2-2; 7 bases are a match to TRBD2. With 6 bases clipped from V and 6 bases from J, the junction kept 10 bases outside the gene matches. The germline V gene encodes CDR1 SEHNR and CDR2 FQNEAQ (reference sequence). The CDR3 has 15 amino acids. The CDR3 bases are TGTGCCAGCAGACCCCAAGCGGGGCTCCCCGGGGAGCTGTTTTTT. This gives the protein CASRPQAGLPGELFF.

The count of this clone is one. The rearrangement uses TRBV5-6 and TRBJ1-5, with 7 bases matching TRBD1. This CDR3 has 16 residues. Germline trimming cut 0 bases from V and 2 bases from J; bases unmatched to any gene: 5. Germline V CDR1 and CDR2: SGHDT, YYEEEE. This chain's CDR3 is CASSLGAGGGNQPQHF. The CDR3, as DNA: TGTGCCAGCAGCTTGGGCGCAGGGGGTGGCAATCAGCCCCAGCATTTT.

V is TRBV28 and J is TRBJ2-5, with D unclear. The CDR3 has 12 amino acids. The V gene's germline CDR1 is MDHEN and CDR2 SYDVKM. The germline V and J ends were trimmed by 3 bases and 5 bases, with 7 bases remaining between them. Here the CDR3 DNA reads TGTGCCAGCAGTTTTTTGTTGGAGACCCAGTACTTC. Protein product: CASSFLLETQYF.